The T cell receptor beta chain described here comes from a study of shared clonotypes between healthy human individuals. The table came from immunoSEQ multiplex PCR; TCRdb's copy has only in-frame clones and leaves some out. The data show over a million clones, around 97% seen once. The sample holds a few counts of this clone. Its cognate antigen is unknown. The study's findings and limits: Naive CD4 clonotypes overlapped across a handful of donors at 4.5% to 5.5%.

The specimen sequenced was naive CD4+ T cells sorted from blood. The subset here: CD45RA+ positively selected. The clonotype originates from a man aged 25 to 40 in good health.

CDR3 sequence: CASSASPPREQFF. In nucleotides, the CDR3 is TGTGCCAGCAGCGCCTCCCCACCTAGGGAGCAGTTCTTC. The chain links TRBV9 to TRBJ2-1; no definite D call. This CDR3 has 13 amino acids. The germline gives CDR1 SGDLS, CDR2 YYNGEE. V lost 3 bases and J lost 10, with 14 bases in between.